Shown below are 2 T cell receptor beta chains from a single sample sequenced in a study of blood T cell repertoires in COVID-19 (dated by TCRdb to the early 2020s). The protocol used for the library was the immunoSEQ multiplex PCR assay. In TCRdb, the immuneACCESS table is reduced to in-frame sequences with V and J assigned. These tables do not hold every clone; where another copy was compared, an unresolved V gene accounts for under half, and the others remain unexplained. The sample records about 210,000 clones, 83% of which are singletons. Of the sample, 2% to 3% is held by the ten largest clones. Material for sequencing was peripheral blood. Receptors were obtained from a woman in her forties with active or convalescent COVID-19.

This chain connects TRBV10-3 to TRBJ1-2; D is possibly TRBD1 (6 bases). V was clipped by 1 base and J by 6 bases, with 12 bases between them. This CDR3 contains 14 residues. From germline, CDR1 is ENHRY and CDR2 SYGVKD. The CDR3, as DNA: TGTGCCATCAGTGAGTTAACAGGGCTCGATGGCTACACCTTC. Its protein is CAISELTGLDGYTF.

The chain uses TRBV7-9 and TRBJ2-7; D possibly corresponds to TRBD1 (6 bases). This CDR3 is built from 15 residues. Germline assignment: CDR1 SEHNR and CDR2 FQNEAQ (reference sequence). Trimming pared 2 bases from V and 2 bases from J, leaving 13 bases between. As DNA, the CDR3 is TGTGCCAGCAGCTTACCCCGGGACAAACCCTACGAGCAGTACTTC. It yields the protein CASSLPRDKPYEQYF. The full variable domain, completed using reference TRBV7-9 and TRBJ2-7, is DTGVSQNPRHKITKRGQNVTFRCDPISEHNRLYWYRQTLGQGPEFLTYFQNEAQLEKSRLLSDRFSAERPKGSFSTLEIQRTEQGDSAMYLCASSLPRDKPYEQYFGPGTRLTVT.